This TCR beta chain emerged from a study of neurological immune-mediated disorders. Study-wide results and caveats: No CDR3 amino acid sequences recurred among expanded clones across subjects, suggesting private repertoires in all groups.

The CDR3 extends over 16 amino acids. V was trimmed by 4 bases and J by 5 bases, leaving 19 bases between them. Germline loops: CDR1 SGHRS, CDR2 YFSETQ. The cDNA was generated by 5'RACE with 10-nucleotide random UMIs. Over 160 million TCR-beta sequences (from 15-18 subjects) were yielded by each sequencing run. One entry per CDR3 protein, called by TCRdb with MiXCR from the 5' RACE reads. The sample consists of 9,500 to 13,000 distinct CDR3 sequences, approximately 21% of them appearing once. This clonotype was seen repeatedly, ten times or more. Its target is unknown. Libraries from sorted cells used about a million T cells (CD4+ or CD8+).

The sequenced sample consisted of CD8+ T cells from blood. The clonotype comes from a woman in her sixties with HTLV-1-associated myelopathy (HAM/TSP). The chain carries TRBV5-1 and TRBJ2-1, with D possibly TRBD2 on 6 matching bases. The CDR3 nucleotides are TGCGCCAGCAGCCCGGTGGGCGGGGAGGATCACAATGAGCAGTTCTTC. Translating gives CASSPVGGEDHNEQFF.